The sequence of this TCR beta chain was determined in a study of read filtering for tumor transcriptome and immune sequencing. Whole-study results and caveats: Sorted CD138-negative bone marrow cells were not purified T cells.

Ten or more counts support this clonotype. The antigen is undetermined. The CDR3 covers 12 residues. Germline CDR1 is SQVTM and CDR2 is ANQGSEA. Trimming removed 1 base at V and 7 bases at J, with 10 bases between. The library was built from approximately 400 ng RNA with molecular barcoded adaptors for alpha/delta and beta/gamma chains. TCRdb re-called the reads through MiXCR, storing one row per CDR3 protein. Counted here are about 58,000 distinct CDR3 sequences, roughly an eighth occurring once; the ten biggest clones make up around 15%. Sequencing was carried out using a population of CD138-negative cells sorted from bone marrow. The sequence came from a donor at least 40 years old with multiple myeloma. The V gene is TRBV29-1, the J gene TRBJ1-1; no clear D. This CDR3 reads CSVEGEGLEAFF. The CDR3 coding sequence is TGCAGCGTTGAAGGGGAGGGCCTTGAAGCTTTCTTT.